These 8 T cell receptor beta chains came from one sample sequenced in a study of blood T cell repertoires in COVID-19. The data were produced by immunoSEQ multiplex PCR, yet TCRdb's version contains in-frame clones alone and is incomplete. The repertoire includes about 55,000 clones, roughly 80% of them detected once, and under 2% sits in the top ten. Source material: peripheral blood. The source of these receptors is an older woman with acute or convalescent COVID-19.

The J gene is TRBJ1-1, the V gene TRBV3-1 (or the pseudogene TRBV3-2), with D uncertain. This CDR3 is built from 12 residues. V lost 6 bases and J lost 1, with 6 bases in between. Germline CDR1 reads LGHDT; CDR2 reads YNNKEL (reference sequence). The CDR3 here is CASRTGNTEAFF. The CDR3 region has the DNA TGTGCCAGCAGGACGGGGAACACTGAAGCTTTCTTT.

The chain uses TRBV5-4 and TRBJ2-5, with 8 bases matching TRBD2. Looked up from germline, CDR1 is SGHNT and CDR2 is YYREEE (reference sequence). The ends lost 0 bases at V and 5 bases at J; junction bases unmatched: 6. The CDR3 totals 15 residues. CDR3 sequence reads: CASSLERGSMETQYF. The CDR3 DNA reads TGTGCCAGCAGCTTGGAGCGGGGGAGTATGGAGACCCAGTACTTC.

The J gene is TRBJ1-5, the V gene TRBV15; D unresolved. Germline V lookup: CDR1 LNHNV, CDR2 YYDKDF (reference sequence). This CDR3 is 17 amino acids long. V lost 5 bases and J lost 1, with 18 bases in between. The CDR3 DNA follows: TGTGCCACCAGCTTGAGTGGCGGCGACTGGAGCAATCAGCCCCAGCATTTT. It specifies CATSLSGGDWSNQPQHF. Based on the CDR3 plus reference TRBV15 and TRBJ1-5, the full variable domain is DAMVIQNPRYQVTQFGKPVTLSCSQTLNHNVMYWYQQKSSQAPKLLFHYYDKDFNNEADTPDNFQSRRPNTSFCFLDIRSPGLGDTAMYLCATSLSGGDWSNQPQHFGDGTRLSIL.

This rearrangement joins TRBV6-5 to TRBJ2-2; 9 nucleotides match TRBD2. CDR1 is MNHEY and CDR2 is SVGAGI in the germline V gene. Trimming removed 8 bases from V and 5 bases from J; junction bases left unmatched: 9. This CDR3 comprises 15 residues. CDR3: CASVIAGVGTGELFF. The CDR3 bases are TGTGCCAGCGTGATAGCGGGAGTCGGGACCGGGGAGCTGTTTTTT.

The chain is built from TRBV6-5 and TRBJ1-5, with 9 bases matching TRBD1. Germline values: CDR1 MNHEY, CDR2 SVGAGI. After removal of 2 bases from V and 6 bases from J, the junction contained 2 bases not matched to a gene. The CDR3 has 14 residues. The chain's CDR3 is CASSYGTGFQPQHF. In DNA, the CDR3 is TGTGCCAGCAGTTACGGGACAGGGTTTCAGCCCCAGCATTTT.

The chain couples TRBV4-1 to TRBJ1-2; tentative D call: TRBD1 (6 bases). V lost 1 base and J 5 bases, leaving 14 bases between the germline ends. This CDR3 comprises 15 residues. The germline V gene has CDR1 MGHRA and CDR2 YSYEKL. The CDR3 loop is CASSQVDRSLYGYTF. DNA of the CDR3: TGCGCCAGCAGCCAAGTCGACAGGTCGTTGTATGGCTACACCTTC.

The chain has TRBV20-1 and TRBJ1-2; D gene uncertain. CDR1 is DFQATT and CDR2 is SNEGSKA in the germline V gene (reference sequence). Trimming removed 5 bases at V and 2 bases at J, with 6 bases between. The CDR3 is 11 amino acids. The CDR3 coding sequence is TGCAGTGCTCCGGGGAACTATGGCTACACCTTC. Its protein is CSAPGNYGYTF.

This chain connects TRBV11-3 to TRBJ2-1; 9 positions match TRBD1. Germline CDR1 SGHNT, CDR2 YENEEA. V trimming: 5 bases; J trimming: 9 bases; junction bases outside the gene matches: 14. This CDR3 comprises 16 residues. CDR3 residues: CASSHALGQGTGEQFF. In DNA, the CDR3 is TGTGCCAGCAGCCACGCCTTGGGACAGGGTACCGGTGAGCAGTTCTTC.